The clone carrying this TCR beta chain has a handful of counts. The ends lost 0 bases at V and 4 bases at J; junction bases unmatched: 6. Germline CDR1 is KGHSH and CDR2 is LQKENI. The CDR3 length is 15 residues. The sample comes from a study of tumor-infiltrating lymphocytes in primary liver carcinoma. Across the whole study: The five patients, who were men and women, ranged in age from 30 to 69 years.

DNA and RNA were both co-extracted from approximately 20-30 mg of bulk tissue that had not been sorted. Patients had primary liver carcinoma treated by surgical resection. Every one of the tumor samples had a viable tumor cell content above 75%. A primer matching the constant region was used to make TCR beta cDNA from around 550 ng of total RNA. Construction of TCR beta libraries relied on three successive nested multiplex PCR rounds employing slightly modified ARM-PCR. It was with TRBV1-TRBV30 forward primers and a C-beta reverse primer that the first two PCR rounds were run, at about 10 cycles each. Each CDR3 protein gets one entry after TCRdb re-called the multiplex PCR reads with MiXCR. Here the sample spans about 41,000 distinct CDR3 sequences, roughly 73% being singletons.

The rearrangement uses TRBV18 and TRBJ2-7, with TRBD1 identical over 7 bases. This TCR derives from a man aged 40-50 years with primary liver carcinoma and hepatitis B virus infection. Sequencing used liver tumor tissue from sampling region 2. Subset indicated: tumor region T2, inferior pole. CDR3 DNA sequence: TGTGCCAGCTCACCACCTGGGACAGAACCATACGAGCAGTACTTC. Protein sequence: CASSPPGTEPYEQYF. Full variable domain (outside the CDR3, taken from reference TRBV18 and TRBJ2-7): NAGVMQNPRHLVRRRGQEARLRCSPMKGHSHVYWYRQLPEEGLKFMVYLQKENIIDESGMPKERFSAEFPKEGPSILRIQQVVRGDSAAYFCASSPPGTEPYEQYFGPGTRLTVT.